One and the same sample provided the 18 T cell receptor beta chains below, sequenced in a study of Ad26.COV2.S vaccination and SARS-CoV-2 variants. Repertoires were generated with immunoSEQ multiplex PCR, while TCRdb's copy carries only in-frame clones and drops some. The data contain 350,000 to 500,000 clones, 89% of them seen just once; the ten biggest clones take up 2% to 3%. Noted treatment: roughly 19 received Ad26.COV2.S at low or high dose, single or two shots; 5 received placebo; per-sample allocation not given. The samples date from day 63 after the first vaccine or placebo injection. This material consisted of peripheral blood, taken in a trial of Ad26.COV2.S vaccine versus placebo. Receptor source: a person between 18 and 60 years old who received the Ad26.COV2.S COVID-19 vaccine or a placebo.

The rearrangement uses TRBV9 and TRBJ2-3; possibly TRBD2 for D (6 bases). The CDR3 covers 17 residues. Germline V gives CDR1 SGDLS, CDR2 YYNGEE. The V and J ends lost 4 bases and 0 bases respectively, with 18 bases between them. The CDR3 is CASSPHRDSYSTDTQYF. CDR3 nucleotide sequence: TGTGCCAGCAGCCCCCACCGGGACTCCTACAGCACAGATACGCAGTATTTT. Supplemented by reference TRBV9 and TRBJ2-3, the full variable domain reads DSGVTQTPKHLITATGQRVTLRCSPRSGDLSVYWYQQSLDQGLQFLIQYYNGEERAKGNILERFSAQQFPDLHSELNLSSLELGDSALYFCASSPHRDSYSTDTQYFGPGTRLTVL.

With respect to this clone: The identical CDR3 is also encoded by other nucleotide sequences in the sample. CDR3 DNA sequence: TGCGCCAGCAGCTTGGGGGTCAGCTATGGCTACACCTTC. This sequence encodes CASSLGVSYGYTF. This chain joins TRBV5-1 and TRBJ1-2; no clear D. The germline CDR1 and CDR2 sequences are SGHRS and YFSETQ. Deletions cut 0 bases from V and 4 bases from J, with 7 bases between. The CDR3 length is 13 residues.

The genes are TRBV6-5 and TRBJ1-6; maybe TRBD1 (5 bases). V was trimmed by 5 bases and J by 14 bases, leaving 22 bases between them. The CDR3 extends over 15 amino acids. CDR1 and CDR2 from the germline V gene are MNHEY and SVGAGI. CDR3 in DNA: TGTGCCAGCAGTCCCCGGGACGCCGCGATGGGATCCCTCCACTTT. This translates into CASSPRDAAMGSLHF.

The V and J genes are TRBV29-1 and TRBJ2-4, with D perhaps assigned TRBD1 or TRBD2 (6 bases each). This CDR3 has 12 amino acids. V lost 7 bases and J lost 8, with 15 bases in between. The germline CDR1 and CDR2 sequences are SQVTM and ANQGSEA. The CDR3, as DNA: TGCAGCGGGGGGGCCCACTCGGACATTCAGTACTTC. Translation gives CSGGAHSDIQYF.

A few counts support this clone. In DNA form, the CDR3 reads TGTGCCTGGAGTGTCGAAGCTGATCAGCCCCAGCATTTT. Translated: CAWSVEADQPQHF. The chain links TRBV30 to TRBJ1-5; D is undetermined. The length of the CDR3 is 13 residues. From germline, CDR1 is GTSNPN and CDR2 SVGIG (reference sequence). V was shortened by 0 bases and J by 5 bases, with 8 bases between the two germline ends.

The chain links TRBV7-8 to TRBJ1-3; 7 bases map to TRBD1. CDR3 length equals 15 residues. V trimming: 4 bases; J trimming: 2 bases; junction bases outside the gene matches: 5. Germline V gene data show CDR1 as SGHVS and CDR2 as FQNEAQ. For the CDR3, the DNA is TGTGCCAGCAGCTCGCACAGGGGACCTGGAAACACCATATATTTT. The encoded protein is CASSSHRGPGNTIYF.

The chain joins TRBV25-1 to TRBJ2-1, with 7 bases matching TRBD1. Per germline, CDR1 MGHDK and CDR2 SYGVNS. Trimming took 6 bases from V and 7 from J; bases not matched to a gene: 18. CDR3 size: 17 residues. The CDR3: CASSPPQGDREINEQFF. DNA for the CDR3: TGTGCCAGCAGCCCACCCCAGGGGGACCGAGAAATTAATGAGCAGTTCTTC.

The chain combines TRBV4-1 with TRBJ1-5; 9 bases line up with TRBD1. This CDR3 is built from 16 residues. The V gene end was trimmed by 5 bases and the J gene end by 3 bases; junction bases not matched to a gene: 8. Germline CDR1 MGHRA, CDR2 YSYEKL. This CDR3 is CASSSSDRGFNQPQHF. The CDR3 nucleotides read TGCGCCAGCAGCTCCTCGGACAGGGGATTCAATCAGCCCCAGCATTTT.

The CDR3 bases are TGTGCCAGCAGTTTTGGGAAAACCTACGAGCAGTACTTC. Encoded protein: CASSFGKTYEQYF. This chain links TRBV12-3 or TRBV12-4 with TRBJ2-7; D gene uncertain. The CDR3 has 13 residues. With 3 bases removed from V and 2 bases from J, the gap between germline ends came to 8 bases.

The chain employs TRBV11-2 and TRBJ2-5; 7 bases fit TRBD1. The CDR3 is 15 residues long. Germline loops: CDR1 SGHAT, CDR2 FQNNGV. V lost 2 bases and J lost 5; bases outside the gene matches: 8. Here the CDR3 DNA reads TGTGCCAGCAGCTTACGGGCAGGGGGTGAGGAGACCCAGTACTTC. As protein: CASSLRAGGEETQYF.

The chain joins TRBV24-1 to TRBJ2-1, with 13 bases identical to TRBD2. Germline assignment: CDR1 KGHDR and CDR2 SFDVKD. V dropped 5 bases and J dropped 9; count of bases not matched to a gene: 6. The CDR3 covers 15 residues. CDR3 coding DNA: TGTGCCACCAGTGCGCCGGGACTAGCGGGAATTGAGCAGTTCTTC. It yields the protein CATSAPGLAGIEQFF.

This chain uses TRBV6-6 with TRBJ2-2, with D unresolved. There are 11 residues in the CDR3. The V and J ends lost 6 bases and 6 bases respectively, with 5 bases between them. Germline V gene lookup returns CDR1 MNHNY and CDR2 SVGAGI (reference sequence). The CDR3 sequence: CASRAPGELFF. The CDR3 region has the DNA TGTGCCAGCAGGGCCCCCGGGGAGCTGTTTTTT.

The chain carries TRBV7-2 and TRBJ1-5; D unclear. Between the trimmed V and J ends, which lost 1 base and 5 bases, there was a span of 12 bases. From germline, CDR1 is SGHTA and CDR2 FQGNSA. The CDR3 runs to 15 residues. CDR3 sequence: CASSLGTRRYQPQHF. The CDR3 DNA reads TGTGCCAGCAGCTTAGGAACTAGGCGATATCAGCCCCAGCATTTT.

The V call is TRBV2, the J call TRBJ1-2, with D perhaps matching TRBD1 (6 bases). The CDR3 consists of 15 residues. Germline V gene data show CDR1 as SNHLY and CDR2 as FYNNEI. V was pared by 1 base and J by 4 bases, with 13 bases between. The CDR3 loop is CASSEGGGRSYGYTF. CDR3 sequence (DNA): TGTGCCAGCAGTGAAGGTGGGGGGCGGTCCTATGGCTACACCTTC.

This chain uses TRBV28 with TRBJ2-3; 7 nucleotides match TRBD1. CDR3 length: 13 residues. CDR1 is MDHEN and CDR2 is SYDVKM in the germline V gene. Trimming at V came to 9 bases and at J to 0 bases, leaving 3 bases not matched to a gene. The CDR3 loop reads CASKGASTDTQYF. The CDR3 nucleotides read TGTGCCAGTAAGGGGGCTAGCACAGATACGCAGTATTTT. Full variable domain (outside the CDR3, taken from reference TRBV28 and TRBJ2-3): DVKVTQSSRYLVKRTGEKVFLECVQDMDHENMFWYRQDPGLGLRLIYFSYDVKMKEKGDIPEGYSVSREKKERFSLILESASTNQTSMYLCASKGASTDTQYFGPGTRLTVL.

The J gene is TRBJ2-5, the V gene TRBV5-1; 10 nucleotides match TRBD1. J was trimmed by 4 bases and V by 4 bases; bases with no gene match: 10. CDR1 is SGHRS, CDR2 YFSETQ, per germline. This CDR3 has 16 amino acids. The DNA of the CDR3 is TGCGCCAGCAGCCTATTGCCTCGGACAGGGGGAGAGACCCAGTACTTC. This encodes CASSLLPRTGGETQYF. Supplemented by reference TRBV5-1 and TRBJ2-5, the full variable domain reads KAGVTQTPRYLIKTRGQQVTLSCSPISGHRSVSWYQQTPGQGLQFLFEYFSETQRNKGNFPGRFSGRQFSNSRSEMNVSTLELGDSALYLCASSLLPRTGGETQYFGPGTRLLVL.

The rearrangement uses TRBV2 and TRBJ1-5; D is uncertain. Trimming pared 4 bases from V and 5 bases from J, leaving 9 bases between. CDR3 length: 13 amino acids. Germline-derived CDR1 and CDR2 are SNHLY and FYNNEI. CDR3 nucleotide sequence: TGTGCCAGCAGTGTCAATACTTATCAGCCCCAGCATTTT. Translation: CASSVNTYQPQHF.

This clone was counted between two and nine times. The V gene is TRBV28, the J gene TRBJ1-5; D is unclear. The V gene's germline CDR1 is MDHEN and CDR2 SYDVKM. The V gene lost 3 bases and the J gene lost 2 bases, with 20 bases spanning the gap. CDR3 length: 18 residues. In DNA, the CDR3 is TGTGCCAGCAGTTTGGGCGACCGATTCCTCTGGGGCAATCAGCCCCAGCATTTT. Its protein is CASSLGDRFLWGNQPQHF.